This TCR beta chain stems from a study of T cell repertoires in cytomegalovirus infection. A single record per CDR3 protein comes from TCRdb applying MiXCR to the reads. The table lists under 50,000 distinct CDR3 sequences, more than 20% of them singletons. This clonotype was found a few times. No antigen is known for it. CDR3 size: 14 residues. Germline loops: CDR1 MGHRA, CDR2 YSYEKL. Trimming left V 2 bases short and J 6 bases short, with 11 bases between. Sequenced: PBMCs, sequenced either directly or after in vitro stimulation (not recorded which). V gene TRBV4-1 combines with J gene TRBJ2-1; maybe TRBD2 (6 bases). The origin of this receptor is a human donor in good health (CMV status not recorded). Some clones in this sample may be carry-over from other donors' samples. CDR3 nucleotide sequence: TGCGCCAGCAGCCAACCTGGACTACTCAATGAGCAGTTCTTC. Translated: CASSQPGLLNEQFF.